Below, 14 T cell receptor beta chains from the same sample are listed, as sequenced in a study of CD8+ T cells in alopecia areata. Extracted RNA was reverse transcribed into cDNA, the sequencing template. Using immunoSEQ multiplex PCR, the repertoire was profiled, and TCRdb retains in-frame clones only, with some absent. Counted here are over 85,000 clones, roughly three fifths occurring once; the ten biggest clones make up roughly 15%. Treatment reported: oral pan-JAK inhibitor, 5-10 mg twice daily. The source material was CD8+ T cells sorted from blood, sampled at week 4, from a patient treated with tofacitinib. Every receptor here comes from a human donor with alopecia areata.

The rearrangement joins TRBV10-3 to TRBJ2-5; TRBD1 might be the D (5 bases). Trimming pared 7 bases from V and 0 bases from J, leaving 18 bases between. The CDR3 consists of 16 residues. CDR1 is ENHRY and CDR2 is SYGVKD in the germline V gene. The CDR3 DNA reads TGTGCCATCAAGGGGTCAGACGAAGAAGACCAAGAGACCCAGTACTTC. Translation gives CAIKGSDEEDQETQYF.

The chain uses TRBV25-1 and TRBJ1-1; 7 nucleotides agree with TRBD1. The CDR3 extends over 15 amino acids. Germline-derived CDR1 and CDR2 are MGHDK and SYGVNS. The V segment lost 5 bases and the J segment 0 bases; nucleotides outside the gene matches: 6. The CDR3 sequence is CASSPRDSVNTEAFF. In DNA, the CDR3 is TGTGCCAGCAGTCCCCGGGACAGCGTGAACACTGAAGCTTTCTTT.

The sample holds a few counts of this clone. The rearrangement links TRBV6-5 to TRBJ1-1, with D perhaps matching TRBD1 (5 bases). The V end lost 7 bases, the J end lost 11 bases, and 14 bases lay between the germline ends. The CDR3 totals 11 residues. Germline assignment: CDR1 MNHEY and CDR2 SVGAGI. This CDR3 is CASISRGEAFF. The DNA of the CDR3 is TGTGCCAGCATCTCACGGGGGGAGGCTTTCTTT.

J is TRBJ1-1 and V is TRBV4-3; D remains ambiguous. V lost 0 bases and J 3 bases, leaving 14 bases between the germline ends. CDR3 length: 16 amino acids. Germline V gives CDR1 LGHNA, CDR2 YSLEER. CDR3 in DNA: TGCGCCAGCAGCCAAGATAATGGGGTTGGGGACACTGAAGCTTTCTTT. Amino acid sequence: CASSQDNGVGDTEAFF.

The chain uses TRBV4-1 and TRBJ2-1; D is possibly TRBD1 (5 bases). The ends were cut back, 0 bases at V and 8 bases at J, with 11 bases in the middle. The germline CDR1 and CDR2 sequences are MGHRA and YSYEKL. The CDR3 covers 14 residues. CDR3 in amino acids: CASSQELLRDEQFF. The CDR3, as DNA: TGCGCCAGCAGCCAAGAGCTTCTCAGGGATGAGCAGTTCTTC.

There are a few counts of this clone. The CDR3 protein is CASSQDFAGKGHGYTF. The DNA of the CDR3 is TGCGCCAGCAGCCAAGATTTCGCAGGGAAGGGTCATGGCTACACCTTC. The chain is built from TRBV4-3 and TRBJ1-2; tentative D call: TRBD1 (5 bases). The V end was cut by 0 bases, the J end by 6 bases, with 17 bases between. Germline V gives CDR1 LGHNA, CDR2 YSLEER. The CDR3 loop spans 16 amino acids.

V usage is TRBV5-6 and J usage is TRBJ2-7; D is unclear. Deletions cut 1 base from V and 1 base from J, with 12 bases between. In germline, CDR1 is SGHDT, CDR2 YYEEEE. This CDR3 comprises 15 residues. Here the CDR3 reads CASSLSATASYEQYF. The CDR3 DNA is TGTGCCAGCAGCTTGTCGGCGACTGCGTCCTACGAGCAGTACTTC.

This clone occurred a few times. The gene calls are TRBV7-8 and TRBJ2-7; 13 bases are a match to TRBD2. This CDR3 comprises 15 residues. CDR1 SGHVS and CDR2 FQNEAQ come from the germline V gene. The V and J ends lost 1 base and 5 bases, in that order; junction bases with no gene match: 2. The CDR3 sequence is CASSLGTSGGHEQYF. CDR3 nucleotide sequence: TGTGCCAGCAGCTTAGGGACTAGCGGGGGCCACGAGCAGTACTTC. Together with reference TRBV7-8 and TRBJ2-7, the CDR3 gives the full variable domain: GAGVSQSPRYKVAKRGQDVALRCDPISGHVSLFWYQQALGQGPEFLTYFQNEAQLDKSGLPSDRFFAERPEGSVSTLKIQRTQQEDSAVYLCASSLGTSGGHEQYFGPGTRLTVT.

V and J are TRBV4-1 and TRBJ2-7; tentative D call: TRBD1 (6 bases). The CDR3 length is 15 residues. Trimming removed 0 bases from V and 4 bases from J, with 13 bases in between. CDR1 is MGHRA and CDR2 is YSYEKL in the germline V gene. The CDR3 sequence: CASSQEDSGRYEQYF. The DNA for the CDR3 is TGCGCCAGCAGCCAAGAGGACAGCGGCCGGTACGAGCAGTACTTC.

The J gene is TRBJ1-4, the V gene TRBV10-3; D ambiguous. CDR3 size: 11 residues. V was pared by 6 bases and J by 5 bases, with 4 bases between. The germline V gene encodes CDR1 ENHRY and CDR2 SYGVKD. The CDR3 here is CAISVNEKLFF. The CDR3 bases are TGTGCCATCAGCGTAAATGAAAAACTGTTTTTT.

This clone was picked up a small number of times. V gene TRBV29-1 combines with J gene TRBJ2-7; tentatively, D is TRBD1 (5 bases). V was shortened by 0 bases and J by 2 bases, with 17 bases between the two germline ends. The CDR3 has 16 amino acids. From germline, CDR1 is SQVTM and CDR2 ANQGSEA. The CDR3 sequence: CSVEDRSEDIPYEQYF. CDR3 bases: TGCAGCGTTGAAGATCGCAGTGAGGACATCCCCTACGAGCAGTACTTC.

The chain combines TRBV27 with TRBJ2-5; weak D call: TRBD2 (7 bases). V gave up 5 bases and J gave up 2 bases, with 15 bases separating them. The CDR3 extends over 15 amino acids. In germline, CDR1 is MNHEY, CDR2 SMNVEV (reference sequence). CDR3 DNA: TGTGCCAGCAGTACAGGGACTACCACACAAGAGACCCAGTACTTC. It specifies CASSTGTTTQETQYF.

The CDR3 spells CSVRYRDNEQFF. CDR3 sequence (DNA): TGCAGCGTCCGGTATAGGGACAATGAGCAGTTCTTC. The V and J genes are TRBV29-1 and TRBJ2-1; D is undetermined. CDR1 and CDR2 (germline): SQVTM, ANQGSEA. V shed 6 bases and J shed 5 bases, with 11 bases lying between them. This CDR3 contains 12 residues.

The CDR3 DNA reads as TGTGCCAGCAGCTTAGATCCCACGTTCTCCTACGAGCAGTACTTC. Translated, it gives CASSLDPTFSYEQYF. The chain couples TRBV7-7 to TRBJ2-7; D call uncertain. The CDR3 has 15 amino acids. Trimming shortened V by 1 base and J by 0 bases, and 10 bases separated the two germline ends. CDR1 is SSHAT, CDR2 FNYEAQ, per germline (reference sequence).